This T cell receptor beta chain appears in the sequencing data of a study of response to subunit inactivated influenza vaccine. TCRdb called the RT-PCR reads again in MiXCR, with one record for every CDR3 protein. The data contain around 480,000 distinct CDR3 sequences, 16% of them singletons. Study outcomes and limitations: T cells newly recruited by each seasonal influenza vaccination are few, the authors suggested.

Regarding this clonotype: Its antigen is not known.

The material was CD4+ T cells sorted from PBMCs, obtained roughly 24 months after vaccination. The receptor's source is a man between 50 and 75 years old who received an inactivated influenza vaccine.

The CDR3 coding sequence is TGTGCCAGCAGCGCGGGACTAACAAACACCGGGGAGCTGTTTTTT. Protein sequence: CASSAGLTNTGELFF. The chain carries TRBV9 and TRBJ2-2, with TRBD2 identical over 7 bases. Trimming removed 3 bases from V and 2 bases from J; junction bases left unmatched: 4. CDR3 length equals 15 residues. Germline CDR1 is SGDLS and CDR2 is YYNGEE.